The T cell receptor beta chain under discussion was sequenced for a study of blood T cell repertoires in COVID-19. The wider study: Whether acute or convalescent, the COVID-19 samples came from the United States, Italy and Spain. Sources were T cells, B-cell-depleted T cells, or PBMCs; the material itself was cDNA or gDNA.

Trimming pared 4 bases from V and 7 bases from J, leaving 14 bases between. This CDR3 is 15 amino acids long. Germline CDR1 reads MDHEN; CDR2 reads SYDVKM. Original processing methods: Scientists estimated how many nucleated cells there were by amplifying reference gene primers. Data came from immunoSEQ multiplex PCR; TCRdb stores just in-frame clones and leaves some out. V and J calls and clone size are given by that table; D and trimming were obtained from the DNA. The sample carries tens of thousands of clones, over 80% recorded once. This chain joins TRBV28 and TRBJ1-6, with TRBD1 as a possible D gene (6 bases). Specimen: peripheral blood. The TCR was taken from a woman aged 55-69 years with acute or convalescent COVID-19. The CDR3 protein is CASSSYQGLNSPLHF. In DNA form, the CDR3 reads TGTGCCAGCAGTTCATATCAGGGGTTGAATTCACCCCTCCACTTT.